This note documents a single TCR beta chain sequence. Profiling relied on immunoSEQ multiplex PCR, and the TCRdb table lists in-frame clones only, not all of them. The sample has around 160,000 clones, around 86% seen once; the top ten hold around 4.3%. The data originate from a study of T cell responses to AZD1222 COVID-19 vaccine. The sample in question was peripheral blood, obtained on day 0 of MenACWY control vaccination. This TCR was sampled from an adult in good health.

The CDR3 DNA sequence: TGTGCCAGCAGCTTAGGGGGGTATGAGCAGTTCTTC. Amino acid sequence: CASSLGGYEQFF. V and J are TRBV7-8 and TRBJ2-1, with D perhaps given as TRBD1 or TRBD2 (5 bases each). V was shortened by 1 base and J by 8 bases, with 6 bases between the two germline ends. CDR3 length: 12 residues. Per the germline V gene, CDR1 is SGHVS and CDR2 is FQNEAQ. Together with reference TRBV7-8 and TRBJ2-1, the CDR3 gives the full variable domain: GAGVSQSPRYKVAKRGQDVALRCDPISGHVSLFWYQQALGQGPEFLTYFQNEAQLDKSGLPSDRFFAERPEGSVSTLKIQRTQQEDSAVYLCASSLGGYEQFFGPGTRLTVL.